This record looks at one TCR beta chain sequence and its context. The antigen is unknown. A read error may produce the germline difference seen at one junction end. The CDR3 sequence is 12 residues long. The germline CDR1 and CDR2 sequences are ENHRY and SYGVKD. The data belong to a study of CD8+CD57+ T cells in acquired aplastic anemia. Study results and caveats: It was found that approximately 29 CD8+ CDR3 sequences were shared between patients and controls. The CD8+ Simpson's diversity of patients and controls was not significantly different.

The TCR beta profiling, which covered VDJ combination and CDR3 sequence, was carried out using genomic DNA as the template. TCRdb itself ran the reads through MiXCR, one entry per CDR3 protein. The repertoire holds 250,000 to 350,000 distinct CDR3 sequences, roughly 61% seen once, with 1.3% in the top ten. An expansion of CD8+CD57+ cells by flow cytometry had been shown in patients chosen for sequencing. This clonotype was obtained from a human donor with aplastic anemia. This chain links TRBV10-3 with TRBJ2-7; no clear D. The material sequenced was sorted CD4+, CD8+, or CD8+CD57+ T cells (not recorded which) from PBMCs. DNA for the CDR3: TGTGCCAGCAGTCGAACATATAGCGAGCAGTACTTC. Protein sequence: CASSRTYSEQYF.